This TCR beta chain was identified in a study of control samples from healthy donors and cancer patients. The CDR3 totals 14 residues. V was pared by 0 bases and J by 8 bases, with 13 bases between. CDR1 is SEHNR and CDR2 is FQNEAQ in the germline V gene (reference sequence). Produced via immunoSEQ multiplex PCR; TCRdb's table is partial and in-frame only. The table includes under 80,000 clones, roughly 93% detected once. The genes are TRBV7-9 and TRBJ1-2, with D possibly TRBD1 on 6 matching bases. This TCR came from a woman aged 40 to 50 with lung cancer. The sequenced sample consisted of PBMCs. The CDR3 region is CASSLAHRAKGYTF. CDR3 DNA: TGTGCCAGCAGCTTAGCGCACAGGGCAAAGGGCTACACCTTC.